Listed below are T cell receptor beta chains from one sample, sequenced in a study of T cells after yellow fever vaccination. TCRdb called the 5' RACE reads again in MiXCR, with one record for every CDR3 protein. The sample contains about 340,000 distinct CDR3 sequences, approximately 13% of which appear only once. The sequenced sample was CD4+ T cells sorted from PBMCs, obtained 15 days after the yellow fever booster vaccination. The source is a man aged 18 to 29 who received the YFV17D yellow fever vaccine. Both conserved end residues are part of each CDR3.

V gene: TRBV20-1
CDR3 protein: CSAISWGYGYTF

V gene: TRBV18
CDR3 protein: CASSPSSLSSTGAGGNTIYF

V gene: TRBV2
CDR3 protein: CARTGTNNEQFF

V gene: TRBV3-1
CDR3 protein: CASSQAGGTTNTEAFF

V gene: TRBV5-4
CDR3 protein: CASSIESNQPQHF

V gene: TRBV20-1
CDR3 protein: CSARAGTGYAVEQFF

V gene: TRBV5-1
CDR3 protein: CASSFFSGANVLTF

V gene: TRBV27
CDR3 protein: CASTPDYSYNSPLHF

V gene: TRBV6-5
CDR3 protein: CASSYMGGLYGYTF

V gene: TRBV4-2
CDR3 protein: CASSQGSRDTQYF

V gene: TRBV11-2
CDR3 protein: CASSFSTPAYEQYF

V gene: TRBV5-1
CDR3 protein: CASSLEGQGSEAFF

V gene: TRBV4-2
CDR3 protein: CASSSEVQLSGNTIYF

V gene: TRBV29-1
CDR3 protein: CSVEVENTGELFF

V gene: TRBV14
CDR3 protein: CASSRLPGVGGELFF

V gene: TRBV20-1
CDR3 protein: CSASRLGLGETQYF

V gene: TRBV18
CDR3 protein: CASSRDIQETQYF

V gene: TRBV6-6
CDR3 protein: CASSAGQGTYGYTF

V gene: TRBV7-9
CDR3 protein: CASSSIRDRGNSPLHF

V gene: TRBV5-1
CDR3 protein: CASSLDKSTDTQYF

V gene: TRBV5-1
CDR3 protein: CASSFVPGPNTGELFF

V gene: TRBV27
CDR3 protein: CASRLGVLYNSPLHF

V gene: TRBV28
CDR3 protein: CASSPIPGTSGGAGDTQYF

V gene: TRBV24-1
CDR3 protein: CATSDLFRDRGILNTGELFF

V gene: TRBV19
CDR3 protein: CASSIDRVNTEAFF

V gene: TRBV5-1
CDR3 protein: CASSRPEGYEQYF

V gene: TRBV11-2
CDR3 protein: CASSRGDANQPQHF

V gene: TRBV20-1
CDR3 protein: CSARVTGASNYGYTF

V gene: TRBV4-2
CDR3 protein: CASSQGAGAQYNEQFF

V gene: TRBV5-1
CDR3 protein: CASSSPEGRGQNTEAFF

V gene: TRBV12-3/TRBV12-4
CDR3 protein: CASSPDRGFLYNEQFF

V gene: TRBV12-3/TRBV12-4
CDR3 protein: CASSPTGNYQPQHF

V gene: TRBV10-3
CDR3 protein: CAISESAGASTDTQYF

V gene: TRBV20-1
CDR3 protein: CSASRGGEPQHF

V gene: TRBV11-1
CDR3 protein: CASRRGGRGSLEQYF

V gene: TRBV18
CDR3 protein: CASSRGAETQYF

V gene: TRBV6-6
CDR3 protein: CASLERSGANVLTF

V gene: TRBV5-1
CDR3 protein: CASSHGYLLRQGAAKNIQYF

V gene: TRBV6-5
CDR3 protein: CASRSGTGYGYTF

V gene: TRBV7-2
CDR3 protein: CASRTQRNTQYF

V gene: TRBV6-2/TRBV6-3
CDR3 protein: CASSPTWETQYF

V gene: TRBV6-6
CDR3 protein: CASTPGWGTESYF

V gene: TRBV6-6
CDR3 protein: CASSEQGTGIQETQYF

V gene: TRBV20-1
CDR3 protein: CSASLWGLSGASTDTQYF

V gene: TRBV5-1
CDR3 protein: CASSLGDSRLIYGYTF

V gene: TRBV7-3
CDR3 protein: CAERRTSSSYEQYF

V gene: TRBV4-1
CDR3 protein: CASSLLDRSYEQYF

V gene: TRBV18
CDR3 protein: CASSEVVNTEAFF

V gene: TRBV3-1
CDR3 protein: CACSRGPGVRTDTQYF

V gene: TRBV6-5
CDR3 protein: CASNGQGGNEQFF

V gene: TRBV12-3/TRBV12-4
CDR3 protein: CASSLRGGGRGSPLHF

V gene: TRBV20-1
CDR3 protein: CSARPGITQETQYF

V gene: TRBV20-1
CDR3 protein: CSATGGGTEAFF

V gene: TRBV24-1
CDR3 protein: CATSKLTGTANTEAFF

V gene: TRBV18
CDR3 protein: CASWGQGNTEAFF

V gene: TRBV9
CDR3 protein: CASSEDGRSYGYTF

V gene: TRBV3-1
CDR3 protein: CASNGGSYGYTF